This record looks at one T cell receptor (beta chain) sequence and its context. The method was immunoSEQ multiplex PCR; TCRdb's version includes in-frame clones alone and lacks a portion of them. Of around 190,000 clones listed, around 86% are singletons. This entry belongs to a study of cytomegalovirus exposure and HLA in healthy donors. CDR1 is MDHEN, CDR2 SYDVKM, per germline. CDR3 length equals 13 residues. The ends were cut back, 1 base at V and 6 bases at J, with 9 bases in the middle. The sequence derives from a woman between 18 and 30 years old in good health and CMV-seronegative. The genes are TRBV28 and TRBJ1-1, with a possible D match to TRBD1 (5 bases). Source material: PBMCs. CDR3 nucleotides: TGTGCCAGCAGTTTATTGGCAGGGCCTGAAGCTTTCTTT. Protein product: CASSLLAGPEAFF.